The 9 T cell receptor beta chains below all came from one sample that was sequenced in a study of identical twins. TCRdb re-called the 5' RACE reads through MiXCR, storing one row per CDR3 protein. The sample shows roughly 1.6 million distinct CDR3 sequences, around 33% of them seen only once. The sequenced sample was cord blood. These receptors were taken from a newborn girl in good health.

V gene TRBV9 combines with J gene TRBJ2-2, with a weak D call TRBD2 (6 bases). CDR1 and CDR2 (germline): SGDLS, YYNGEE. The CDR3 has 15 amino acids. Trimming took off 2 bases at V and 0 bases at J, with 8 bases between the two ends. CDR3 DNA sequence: TGTGCCAGCAGCGTTGGGAGGCCGAACACCGGGGAGCTGTTTTTT. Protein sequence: CASSVGRPNTGELFF.

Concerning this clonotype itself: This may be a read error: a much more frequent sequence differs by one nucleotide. The CDR3 bases are TGTGCCATCAGTGCTATGGGACGATTAAAAAACAGACAGTACTTC. Its translation is CAISAMGRLKNRQYF. The chain recombines TRBV10-3 with TRBJ2-4; possibly TRBD1 or TRBD2 for D (5 bases each). V lost 4 bases, J lost 13 bases, and 23 bases lay in between. Germline V CDR1 and CDR2: ENHRY, SYGVKD. This CDR3 is 15 amino acids long.

CDR3 amino acids: CASSLDSGSNYNEQYF. CDR3 bases: TGCGCCAGCAGCTTGGATAGCGGGAGCAACTACAATGAGCAGTACTTC. The chain has TRBV5-1 and TRBJ2-1; 9 bases are shared with TRBD2. The better agreement between TRBJ2-7 and the DNA end casts doubt on the J call. The CDR3 totals 16 residues. Per the germline V gene, CDR1 is SGHRS and CDR2 is YFSETQ.

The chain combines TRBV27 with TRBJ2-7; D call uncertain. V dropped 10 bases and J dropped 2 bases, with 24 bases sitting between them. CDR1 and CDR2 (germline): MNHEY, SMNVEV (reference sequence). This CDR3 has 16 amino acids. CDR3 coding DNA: TGTGCCAACCCACTTATTTCCCAACCTGGGACCTACGAGCAGTACTTC. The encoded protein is CANPLISQPGTYEQYF.

The CDR3 loop reads CASSGLAVPSYNEQYF. For the CDR3, the DNA is TGTGCCAGCAGTGGATTAGCGGTCCCCTCCTACAATGAGCAGTACTTC. The chain joins TRBV12-3 or TRBV12-4 to TRBJ2-7, with D possibly being TRBD2 (6 bases). Deletions cut 5 bases from V and 7 bases from J, with 24 bases between. There are 16 residues in the CDR3.

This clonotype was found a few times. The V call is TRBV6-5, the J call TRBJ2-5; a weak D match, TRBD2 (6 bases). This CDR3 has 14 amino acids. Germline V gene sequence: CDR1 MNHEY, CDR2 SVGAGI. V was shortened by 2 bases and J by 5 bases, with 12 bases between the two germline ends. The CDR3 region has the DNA TGTGCCAGCAGTTACGCCCACGGGAGTGAGACCCAGTACTTC. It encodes CASSYAHGSETQYF.

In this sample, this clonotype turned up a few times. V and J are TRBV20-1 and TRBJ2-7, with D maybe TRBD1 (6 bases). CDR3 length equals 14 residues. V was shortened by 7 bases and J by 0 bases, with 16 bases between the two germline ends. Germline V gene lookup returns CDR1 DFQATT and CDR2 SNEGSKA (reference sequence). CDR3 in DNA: TGCAGTGTTCTGCCGGGACACGGCTCCTACGAGCAGTACTTC. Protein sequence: CSVLPGHGSYEQYF.

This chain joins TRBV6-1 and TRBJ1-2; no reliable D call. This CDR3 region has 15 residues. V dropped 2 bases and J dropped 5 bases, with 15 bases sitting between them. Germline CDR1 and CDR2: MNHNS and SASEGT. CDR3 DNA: TGTGCCAGCAGTGAACAGCGGACGCTGGGGTATGGCTACACCTTC. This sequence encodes CASSEQRTLGYGYTF.

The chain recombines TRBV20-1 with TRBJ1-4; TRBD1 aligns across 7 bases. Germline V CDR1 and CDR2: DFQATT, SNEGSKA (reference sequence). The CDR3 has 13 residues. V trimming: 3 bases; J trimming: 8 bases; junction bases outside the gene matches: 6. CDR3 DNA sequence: TGCAGTGCTAGGGAGGGGGCCGAAGAAAAACTGTTTTTT. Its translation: CSAREGAEEKLFF.